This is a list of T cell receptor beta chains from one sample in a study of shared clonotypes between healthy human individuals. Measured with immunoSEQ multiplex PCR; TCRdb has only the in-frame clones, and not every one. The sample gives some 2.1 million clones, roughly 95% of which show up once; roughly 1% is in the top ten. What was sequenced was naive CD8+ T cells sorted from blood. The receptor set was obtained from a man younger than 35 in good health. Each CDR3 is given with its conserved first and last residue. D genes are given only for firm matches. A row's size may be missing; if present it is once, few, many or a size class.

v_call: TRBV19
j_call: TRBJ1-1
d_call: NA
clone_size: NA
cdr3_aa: CASSLGLNTEAFF
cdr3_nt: TGTGCCAGTAGCCTCGGACTTAACACTGAAGCTTTCTTT

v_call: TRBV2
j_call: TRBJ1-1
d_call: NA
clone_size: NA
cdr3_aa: CASSETGRDTEAFF
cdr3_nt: TGTGCCAGCAGTGAAACAGGGAGGGACACTGAAGCTTTCTTT

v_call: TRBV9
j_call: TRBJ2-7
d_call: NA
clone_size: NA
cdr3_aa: CASSVDDAVPYEQYF
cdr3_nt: TGTGCCAGCAGCGTAGATGACGCGGTCCCCTACGAGCAGTACTTC

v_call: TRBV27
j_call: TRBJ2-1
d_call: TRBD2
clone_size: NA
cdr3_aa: CASSLWAGRDNEQFF
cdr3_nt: TGTGCCAGCAGTTTATGGGCAGGGAGGGACAATGAGCAGTTCTTC

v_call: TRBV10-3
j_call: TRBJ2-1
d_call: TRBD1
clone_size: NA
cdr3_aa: CAIRGQAVDEQFF
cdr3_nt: TGTGCCATCAGGGGACAGGCCGTCGATGAGCAGTTCTTC

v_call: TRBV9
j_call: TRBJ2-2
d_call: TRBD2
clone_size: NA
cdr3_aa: CASSAGTSPPGELFF
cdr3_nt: TGTGCCAGCAGCGCCGGGACTAGTCCCCCCGGGGAGCTGTTTTTT

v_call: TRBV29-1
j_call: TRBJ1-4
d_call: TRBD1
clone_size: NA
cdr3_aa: CSVATGTGWNEKLFF
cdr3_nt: TGCAGCGTTGCCACAGGGACAGGGTGGAATGAAAAACTGTTTTTT

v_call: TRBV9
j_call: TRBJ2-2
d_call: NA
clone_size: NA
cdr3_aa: CASSVGETGELFF
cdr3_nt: TGTGCCAGCAGCGTCGGTGAAACCGGGGAGCTGTTTTTT

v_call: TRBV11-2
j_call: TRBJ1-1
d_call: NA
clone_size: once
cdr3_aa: CASSFRVDEAFF
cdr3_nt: TGTGCCAGCAGCTTCAGGGTCGATGAGGCTTTCTTT

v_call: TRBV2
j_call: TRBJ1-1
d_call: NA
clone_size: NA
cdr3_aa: CASSEPPVSEAFF
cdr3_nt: TGTGCCAGCAGTGAGCCTCCGGTCTCTGAAGCTTTCTTT

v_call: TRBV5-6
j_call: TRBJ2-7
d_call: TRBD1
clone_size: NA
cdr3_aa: CASSLGDRGHEQYF
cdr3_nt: TGTGCCAGCAGCTTAGGGGACAGGGGTCACGAGCAGTACTTC

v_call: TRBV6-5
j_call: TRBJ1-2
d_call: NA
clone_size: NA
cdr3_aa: CASNGGDYGYTF
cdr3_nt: TGTGCCAGCAACGGAGGGGACTATGGCTACACCTTC

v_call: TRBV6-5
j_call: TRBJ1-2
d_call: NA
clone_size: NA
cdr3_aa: CASSSSDPTLDYGYTF
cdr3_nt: NA

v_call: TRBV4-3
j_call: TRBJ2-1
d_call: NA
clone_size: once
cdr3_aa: CASSHLYGMGNEQFF
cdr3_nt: TGCGCCAGCAGCCATTTATACGGGATGGGCAATGAGCAGTTCTTC

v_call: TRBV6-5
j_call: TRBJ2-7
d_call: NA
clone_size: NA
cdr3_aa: CASSYSIGYEQYF
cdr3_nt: TGTGCCAGCAGTTACTCGATTGGCTACGAGCAGTACTTC

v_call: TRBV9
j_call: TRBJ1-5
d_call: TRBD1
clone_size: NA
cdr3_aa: CASSAGQANQPQHF
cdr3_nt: TGTGCCAGCAGCGCCGGACAGGCAAATCAGCCCCAGCATTTT

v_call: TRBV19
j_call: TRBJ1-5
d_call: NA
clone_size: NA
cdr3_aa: CASSIDGENQPQHF
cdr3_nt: TGTGCCAGTAGTATAGATGGGGAAAATCAGCCCCAGCATTTT

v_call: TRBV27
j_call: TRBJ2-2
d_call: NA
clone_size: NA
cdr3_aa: CASRHQDSSPGELFF
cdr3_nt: TGTGCCAGCCGACACCAGGACAGCTCCCCCGGGGAGCTGTTTTTT

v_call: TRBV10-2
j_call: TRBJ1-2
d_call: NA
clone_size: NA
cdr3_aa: CASSASYKGYGYTF
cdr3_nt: TGCGCCAGCAGTGCGTCGTACAAGGGGTATGGCTACACCTTC

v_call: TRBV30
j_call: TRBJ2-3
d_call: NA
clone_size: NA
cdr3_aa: CAWSRVTTDTQYF
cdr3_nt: TGTGCCTGGAGTCGGGTAACCACAGATACGCAGTATTTT

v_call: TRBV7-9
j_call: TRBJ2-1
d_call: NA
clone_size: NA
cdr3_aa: CASTTAYNEQFF
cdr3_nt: TGTGCCAGTACCACAGCGTACAATGAGCAGTTCTTC

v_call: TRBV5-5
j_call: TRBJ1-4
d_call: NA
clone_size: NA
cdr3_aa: CASSLNQGGGKLFF
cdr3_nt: TGTGCCAGCAGCTTGAATCAGGGCGGAGGGAAACTGTTTTTT

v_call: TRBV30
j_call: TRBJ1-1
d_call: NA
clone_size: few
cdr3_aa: CAWTVNWSTEAFF
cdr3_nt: TGTGCCTGGACAGTAAATTGGAGCACTGAAGCTTTCTTT

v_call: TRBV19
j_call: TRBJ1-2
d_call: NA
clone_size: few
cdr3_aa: CASTGPNYGYTF
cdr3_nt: TGTGCCAGTACGGGGCCTAACTATGGCTACACCTTC

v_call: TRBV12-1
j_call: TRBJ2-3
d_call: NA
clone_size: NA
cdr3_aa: CASSFILAFQGTDTQYF
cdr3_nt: TGTGCCAGCAGCTTTATACTAGCTTTCCAGGGCACAGATACGCAGTATTTT

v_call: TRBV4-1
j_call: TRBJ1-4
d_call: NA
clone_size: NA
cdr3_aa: CASRHPPNEKLFF
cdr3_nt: TGCGCCAGCCGGCACCCGCCTAATGAAAAACTGTTTTTT

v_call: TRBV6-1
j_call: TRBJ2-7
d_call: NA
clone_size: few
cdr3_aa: CASSDSSYEQYF
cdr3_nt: TGTGCCAGCAGTGACAGCTCCTACGAGCAGTACTTC

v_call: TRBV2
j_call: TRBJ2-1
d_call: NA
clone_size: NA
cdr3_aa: CASSDERYEQFF
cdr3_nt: TGTGCCAGCAGCGACGAGCGGTACGAGCAGTTCTTC

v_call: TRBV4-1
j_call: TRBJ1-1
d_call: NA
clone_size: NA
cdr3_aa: CASSQDLADFTEAFF
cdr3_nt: TGCGCCAGCAGCCAAGATCTGGCAGACTTCACTGAAGCTTTCTTT

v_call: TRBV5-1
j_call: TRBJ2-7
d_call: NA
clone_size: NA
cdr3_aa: CASSLGGGSYEQYF
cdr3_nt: TGCGCCAGCAGCTTGGGAGGGGGGAGCTACGAGCAGTACTTC

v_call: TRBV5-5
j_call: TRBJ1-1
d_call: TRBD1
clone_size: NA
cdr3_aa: CASSLVGTVMNTEAFF
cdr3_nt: TGTGCCAGCAGCTTGGTGGGGACAGTCATGAACACTGAAGCTTTCTTT

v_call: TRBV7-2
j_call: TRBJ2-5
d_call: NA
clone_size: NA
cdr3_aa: CASSLAIDSRYF
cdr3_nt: TGTGCCAGCAGCTTAGCGATCGACTCCCGGTACTTC

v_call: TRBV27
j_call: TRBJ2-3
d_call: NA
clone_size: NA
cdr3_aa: CASTTGTTLTDTQYF
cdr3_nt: TGTGCCAGCACCACCGGGACGACTCTCACAGATACGCAGTATTTT

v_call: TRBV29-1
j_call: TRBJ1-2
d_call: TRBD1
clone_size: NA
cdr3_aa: CSVSDRGVSGYTF
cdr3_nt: TGCAGCGTCTCTGACAGGGGTGTAAGTGGCTACACCTTC

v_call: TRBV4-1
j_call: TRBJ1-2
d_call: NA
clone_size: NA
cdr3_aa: CASSQETGLYYGYTF
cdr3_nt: TGCGCCAGCAGCCAAGAAACAGGGCTTTACTATGGCTACACCTTC

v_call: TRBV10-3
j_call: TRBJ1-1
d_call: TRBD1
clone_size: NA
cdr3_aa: CAISDRPDRGNTEAFF
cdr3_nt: TGTGCCATCAGTGACCGTCCGGACAGGGGGAACACTGAAGCTTTCTTT

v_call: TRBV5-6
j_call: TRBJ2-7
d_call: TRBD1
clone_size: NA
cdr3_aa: CASSLGGQGTYEQYF
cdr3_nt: TGTGCCAGCAGCTTGGGGGGACAGGGTACCTACGAGCAGTACTTC

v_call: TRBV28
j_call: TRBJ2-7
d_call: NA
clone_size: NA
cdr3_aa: CASSPSSGRSYEQYF
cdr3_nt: TGTGCCAGCAGTCCCTCCTCGGGAAGGTCCTACGAGCAGTACTTC

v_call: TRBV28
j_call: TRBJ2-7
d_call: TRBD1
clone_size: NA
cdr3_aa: CASSFHGTGNYEQYF
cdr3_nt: TGTGCCAGCAGTTTCCACGGGACAGGGAACTACGAGCAGTACTTC

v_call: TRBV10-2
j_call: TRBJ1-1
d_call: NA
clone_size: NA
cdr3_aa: CASSESGQGNTEAFF
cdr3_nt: TGCGCCAGCAGTGAGTCGGGGCAGGGGAACACTGAAGCTTTCTTT

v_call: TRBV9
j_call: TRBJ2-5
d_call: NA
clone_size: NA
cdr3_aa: CASSVAPDRQETQYF
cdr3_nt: TGTGCCAGCAGCGTAGCCCCCGACAGGCAAGAGACCCAGTACTTC

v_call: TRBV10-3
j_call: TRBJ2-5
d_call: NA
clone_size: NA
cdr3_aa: CAISDPGRETQYF
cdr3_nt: TGTGCCATCAGTGATCCCGGGCGAGAGACCCAGTACTTC

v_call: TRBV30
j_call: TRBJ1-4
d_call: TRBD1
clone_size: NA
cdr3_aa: CAWTGQINEKLFF
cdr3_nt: TGTGCCTGGACGGGACAGATTAATGAAAAACTGTTTTTT

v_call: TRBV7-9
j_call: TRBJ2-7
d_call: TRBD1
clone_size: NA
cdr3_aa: CASSRAQGEAYEQYF
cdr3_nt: TGTGCCAGCAGCAGAGCACAGGGGGAAGCCTACGAGCAGTACTTC

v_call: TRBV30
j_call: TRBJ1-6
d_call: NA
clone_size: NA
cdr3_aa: CAWSVEGVYNSPLHF
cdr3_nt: TGTGCCTGGAGTGTGGAGGGGGTGTATAATTCACCCCTCCACTTT

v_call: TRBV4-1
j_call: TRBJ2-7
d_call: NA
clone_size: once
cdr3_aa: CASSQDLLGTYFYEQYF
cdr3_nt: TGCGCCAGCAGCCAAGACTTGCTAGGGACTTACTTCTACGAGCAGTACTTC

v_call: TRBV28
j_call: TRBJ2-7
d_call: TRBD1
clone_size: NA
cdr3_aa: CASTPTGATYEQYF
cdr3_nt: TGTGCCAGCACCCCGACAGGGGCGACCTACGAGCAGTACTTC

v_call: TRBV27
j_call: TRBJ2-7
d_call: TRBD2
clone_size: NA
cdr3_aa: CASTSQPTGGREQYF
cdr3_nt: TGTGCCAGCACCTCTCAACCCACGGGGGGGAGAGAGCAGTACTTC

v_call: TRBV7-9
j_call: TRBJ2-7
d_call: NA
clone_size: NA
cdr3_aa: CASSLEGSSYEQYF
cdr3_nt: TGTGCCAGCAGCTTAGAAGGTAGCTCCTACGAGCAGTACTTC

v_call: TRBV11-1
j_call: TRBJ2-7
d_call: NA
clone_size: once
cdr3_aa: CASSPRDIVDEQYF
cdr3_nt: TGTGCCAGCAGCCCCCGGGACATTGTGGACGAGCAGTACTTC

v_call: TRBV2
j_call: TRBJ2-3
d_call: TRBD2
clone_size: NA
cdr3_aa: CASLLAGGGDTQYF
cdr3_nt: TGTGCCAGCCTTCTAGCGGGAGGCGGGGATACGCAGTATTTT

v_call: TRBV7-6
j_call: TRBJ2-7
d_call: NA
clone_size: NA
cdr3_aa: CASSLGTDNYEQYF
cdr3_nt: TGTGCCAGCAGCCTAGGGACGGATAACTACGAGCAGTACTTC

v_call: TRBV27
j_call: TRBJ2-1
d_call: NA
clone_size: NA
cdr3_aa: CASCPGGSYNEQFF
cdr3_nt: TGTGCCAGCTGCCCGGGGGGCAGCTACAATGAGCAGTTCTTC

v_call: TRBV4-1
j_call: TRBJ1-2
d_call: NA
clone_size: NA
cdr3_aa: CASSQEDGVYGYTF
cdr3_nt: TGCGCCAGCAGCCAAGAAGACGGAGTCTATGGCTACACCTTC

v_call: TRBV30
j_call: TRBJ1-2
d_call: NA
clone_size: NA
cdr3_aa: CAWSLDNGYTF
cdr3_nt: TGTGCCTGGAGCCTCGACAACGGCTACACCTTC